The sequence of this T cell receptor beta chain was determined in a study of stem cell transplantation in POMP-related autoinflammatory disease. For the study at large: Defective thymoproteasomes were hypothesized to impair CD8+ T-cell positive selection. Before transplant, CD4+ T cells skewed naive and CD8+ proportions were low.

General study points: A trend toward lower repertoire diversity and greater clonality appeared in every analyzed T-cell subset of PRAID patients.

Some clones are missing from TCRdb's copy, which holds only in-frame ones; the method was immunoSEQ multiplex PCR. The table lists more than 20,000 clones, approximately 85% of them singletons. This clone was found a few times. Its antigen remains unknown. The sample consisted of CD4+ T cells from PBMCs, taken before stem cell transplantation. The clonotype was recovered from a human donor with POMP-related autoinflammation and immune dysregulation (PRAID).

CDR3 loop: CASSIGVMNTEAFF. CDR3 nucleotides: TGTGCCAGCAGCATTGGGGTAATGAACACTGAAGCTTTCTTT. The V and J genes are TRBV28 and TRBJ1-1; no reliable D call. The CDR3 spans 14 residues. V lost 6 bases to trimming and J lost 0 bases, with 11 bases between them. CDR1 and CDR2 (germline): MDHEN, SYDVKM.